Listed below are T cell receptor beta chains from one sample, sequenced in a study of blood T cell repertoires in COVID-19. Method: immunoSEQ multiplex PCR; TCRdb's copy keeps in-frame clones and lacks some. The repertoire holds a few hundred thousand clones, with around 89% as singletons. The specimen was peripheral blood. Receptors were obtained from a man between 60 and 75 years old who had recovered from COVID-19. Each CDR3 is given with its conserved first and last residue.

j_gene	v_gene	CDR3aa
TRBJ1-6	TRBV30	CAWSPAGQYNSPLHF
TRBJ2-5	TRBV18	CASSIPEGSHQYF
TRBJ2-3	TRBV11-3	CASSSGQGGSTDTQYF
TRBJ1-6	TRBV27	CASSLARPLGQGANSPLHF
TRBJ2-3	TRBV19	CASSMGQGYTDTQYF
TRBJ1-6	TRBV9	CASSVARTGYSPLHF
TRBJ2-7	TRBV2	CASRRTGAYEQYF
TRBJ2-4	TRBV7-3	CASSRDRAGIQYF
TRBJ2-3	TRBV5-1	CASSLVAGAGLADTQYF
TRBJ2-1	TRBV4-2	CASSQDPAGGSSYNEQFF
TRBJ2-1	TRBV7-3	CASSLSGGAYNEQFF
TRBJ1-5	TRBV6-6	CASSYSRAREGQPQHF
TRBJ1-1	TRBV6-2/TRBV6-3	CASSYGGSFEAFF
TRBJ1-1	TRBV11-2	CASSQRAGNTEAFF
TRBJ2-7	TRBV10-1	CASSEMSGGHYEQYF
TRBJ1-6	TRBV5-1	CASSLEGVDYNSPLHF
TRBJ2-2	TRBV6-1	CASREDRGLTGELFF
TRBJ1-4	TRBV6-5	CASSYSQGGEKLFF
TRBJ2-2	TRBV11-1	CASSLIAGANTGELFF
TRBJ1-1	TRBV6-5	CASRPGTAMNTEAFF
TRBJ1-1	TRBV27	CASRWAGENTEAFF
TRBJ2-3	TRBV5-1	CASSLFEDTQYF
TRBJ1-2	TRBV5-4	CASSLAGQGVYGYTF
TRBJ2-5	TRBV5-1	CASSSPGQGRETQYF
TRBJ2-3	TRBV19	CASTEPSSADTQYF
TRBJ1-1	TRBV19	CASSDGGHTEAFF
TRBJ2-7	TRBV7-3	CASSPAPTSSEQYF